This T cell receptor beta chain was sequenced in a study of shared clonotypes between healthy human individuals. Study information: Samples came from a couple of female and three male donors aged 18 to 49.

In regard to this clone: Antigen specificity is unknown.

There were only Caucasian adults among the donors, and all lived in Nashville, Tennessee. A CD45RA-negative memory subset and a CD45RA+ naive subset were separated from the CD4+ cells. The study's findings and limits: In this cohort, only blood was sampled, and tissue repertoires likely differ.

The method was immunoSEQ multiplex PCR; TCRdb's version includes in-frame clones alone and lacks a portion of them. The sample holds around 700,000 clones; approximately 79% are singletons and the top ten take 1.5% to 2%. This TCR came from a woman in her 30s in good health. Source material: memory CD4+ T cells sorted from blood. Described subset: CD45RA-negative fraction.

The CDR3 spells CSVSTGTVYAGELFF. The CDR3 nucleotides read TGCAGCGTTTCGACCGGGACAGTATACGCCGGGGAGCTGTTTTTT. The genes are TRBV29-1 and TRBJ2-2; 7 positions agree with TRBD1. The germline gives CDR1 SQVTM, CDR2 ANQGSEA. J lost 6 bases, V lost 5 bases, and 12 bases had no gene match. This CDR3 contains 15 residues.